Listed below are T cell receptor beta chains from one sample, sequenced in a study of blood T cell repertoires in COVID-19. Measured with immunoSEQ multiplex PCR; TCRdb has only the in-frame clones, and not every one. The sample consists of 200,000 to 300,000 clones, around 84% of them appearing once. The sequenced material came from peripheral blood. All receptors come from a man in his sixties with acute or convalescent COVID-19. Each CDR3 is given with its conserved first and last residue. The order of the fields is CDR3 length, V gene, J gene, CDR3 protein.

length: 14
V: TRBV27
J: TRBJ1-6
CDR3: CASSWGDRNSPLHF

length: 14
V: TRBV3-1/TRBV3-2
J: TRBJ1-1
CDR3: CASSQRGSGTEAFF

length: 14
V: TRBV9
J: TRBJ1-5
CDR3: CASSGDRGNQPQHF

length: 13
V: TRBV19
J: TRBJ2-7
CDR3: CASHQQNSYEQYF

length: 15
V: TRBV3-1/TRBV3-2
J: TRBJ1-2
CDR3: CASSQGQPTNYGYTF

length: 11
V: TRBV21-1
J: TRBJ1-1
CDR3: CASSCGTGAFF

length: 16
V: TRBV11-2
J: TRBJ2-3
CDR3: CASSLAVRPDTDTQYF

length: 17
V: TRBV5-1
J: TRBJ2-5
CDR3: CASSPGASGGLGETQYF

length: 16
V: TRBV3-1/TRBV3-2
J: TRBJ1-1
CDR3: CASSQAGGRGDTEAFF

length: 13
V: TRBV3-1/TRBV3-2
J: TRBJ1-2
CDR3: CASSLWTGNGYTF

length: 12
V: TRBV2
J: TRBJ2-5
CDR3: CARRGEKETQYF

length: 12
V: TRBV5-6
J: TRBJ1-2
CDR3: CASSLGGYGYTF

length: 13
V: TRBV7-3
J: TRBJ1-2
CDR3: CASSLWGGGGYTF

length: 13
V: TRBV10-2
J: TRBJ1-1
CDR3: CASREQVGREAFF

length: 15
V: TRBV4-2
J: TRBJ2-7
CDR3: CASSQGTGLSYEQYF

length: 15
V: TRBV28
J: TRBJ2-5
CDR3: CASSLGLAGVETQYF

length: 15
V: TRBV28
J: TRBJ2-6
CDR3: CASSSGSSGANVLTF

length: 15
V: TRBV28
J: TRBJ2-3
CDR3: CASSTEGSTTDTQYF

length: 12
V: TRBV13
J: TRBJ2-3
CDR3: CAGSLTGDTQYF

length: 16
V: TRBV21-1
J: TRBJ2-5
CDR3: CASSKGLAPKRETQYF

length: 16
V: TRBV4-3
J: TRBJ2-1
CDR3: CASSPMTSGRGNEQFF

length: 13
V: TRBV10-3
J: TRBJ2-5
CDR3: CAISGLADETQYF

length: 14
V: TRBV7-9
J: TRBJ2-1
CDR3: CASVGTGHYNEQFF

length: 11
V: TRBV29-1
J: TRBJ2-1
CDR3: CSVGQGSEQFF

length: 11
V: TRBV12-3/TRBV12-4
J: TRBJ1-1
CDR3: CASQRTAEAFF

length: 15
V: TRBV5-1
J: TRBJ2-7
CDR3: CASSLGQLVRYEQYF

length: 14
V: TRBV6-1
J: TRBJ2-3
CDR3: CASSEGGGTDTQYF

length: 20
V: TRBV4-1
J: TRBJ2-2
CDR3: CASSQDIRFGLAGNTGELFF

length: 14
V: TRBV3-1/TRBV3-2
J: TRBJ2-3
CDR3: CASSQAPARDTQYF

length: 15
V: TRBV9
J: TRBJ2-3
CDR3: CASSPGIHSTDTQYF

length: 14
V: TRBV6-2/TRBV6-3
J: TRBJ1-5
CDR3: CASSYGSGSQPQHF

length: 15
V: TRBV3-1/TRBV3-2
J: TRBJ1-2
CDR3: CASSQDPETGYGYTF

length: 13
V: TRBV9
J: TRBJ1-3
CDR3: CASSFTAGNTIYF

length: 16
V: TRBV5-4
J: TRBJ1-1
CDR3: CASSFLHRTGGTEAFF

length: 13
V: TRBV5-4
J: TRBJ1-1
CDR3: CASSYRGLTEAFF

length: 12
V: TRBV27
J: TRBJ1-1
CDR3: CASSLWGGEAFF

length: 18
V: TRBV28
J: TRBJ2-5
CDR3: CASSPLQLAGIYQETQYF

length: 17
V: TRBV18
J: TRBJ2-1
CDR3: CASSLNGGPGSYNEQFF

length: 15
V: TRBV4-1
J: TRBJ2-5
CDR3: CARSPRGGGQETQYF

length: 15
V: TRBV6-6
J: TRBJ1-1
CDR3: CASRTGELRTTEAFF

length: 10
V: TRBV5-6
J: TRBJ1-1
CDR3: CASSLTKAFF

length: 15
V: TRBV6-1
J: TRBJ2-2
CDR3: CASSETGGAPRELFF

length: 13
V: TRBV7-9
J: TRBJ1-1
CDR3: CASSLAFDTEAFF

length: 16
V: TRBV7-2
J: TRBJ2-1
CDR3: CASSLGPSGAYNEQFF

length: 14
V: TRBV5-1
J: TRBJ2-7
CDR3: CASSLDGTSYEQYF

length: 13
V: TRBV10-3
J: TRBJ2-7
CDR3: CAISEYEVYEQYF